These 6 T cell receptor beta chains share one sample of origin, sequenced in a study of T cells in narcolepsy. Repertoires were generated with immunoSEQ multiplex PCR, while TCRdb's copy carries only in-frame clones and drops some. The table records 30,000 or so clones, approximately 82% of them present only once. The sequenced sample was CD45RA- memory CD4+ T cells from PBMCs. The receptor source for this set is a human donor with narcolepsy.

This rearrangement joins TRBV29-1 to TRBJ2-1; 9 positions match TRBD2. CDR3 length: 14 residues. Germline V CDR1 and CDR2: SQVTM, ANQGSEA. The trim removed 3 bases at V and 3 bases at J, leaving 3 bases unmatched. The CDR3 DNA reads TGCAGCGTTGATGAGCGGGGGGTCTACAATGAGCAGTTCTTC. It is translated as CSVDERGVYNEQFF.

The chain links TRBV10-3 to TRBJ2-1; D is tentatively TRBD1 or TRBD2 (5 bases each). CDR3 length equals 14 residues. CDR1 is ENHRY, CDR2 SYGVKD, per germline. With 6 bases removed from V and 5 bases from J, the gap between germline ends came to 14 bases. The CDR3 DNA follows: TGTGCCATCAGGGGGACGGAAAGAGACAATGAGCAGTTCTTC. Translated: CAIRGTERDNEQFF.

This clone was detected once. The J gene is TRBJ1-1, the V gene TRBV28, with TRBD1 as a possible D gene (6 bases). V lost 7 bases, J lost 1 base, and 10 bases lay in between. CDR1 MDHEN and CDR2 SYDVKM come from the germline V gene. The CDR3 consists of 13 residues. The CDR3 region is CASIGGGNTEAFF. Written as DNA, the CDR3 is TGTGCCAGCATTGGGGGCGGGAACACTGAAGCTTTCTTT.

The CDR3: CASSSYLTAEQYF. In nucleotides, the CDR3 is TGTGCCAGCAGTTCCTACCTAACAGCCGAGCAGTACTTC. The chain combines TRBV27 with TRBJ2-7; D uncertain. V was pared by 4 bases and J by 6 bases, with 13 bases between. This CDR3 has 13 amino acids. Germline CDR1 and CDR2: MNHEY and SMNVEV (reference sequence).

This clone was recorded once. V is TRBV7-9 and J is TRBJ1-4; D gene unclear. The V and J ends lost 3 bases and 4 bases respectively, with 3 bases between them. This CDR3 has 12 amino acids. The germline V gene encodes CDR1 SEHNR and CDR2 FQNEAQ (reference sequence). CDR3 sequence: CASSFDNEKLFF. The CDR3 DNA follows: TGTGCCAGCAGCTTTGATAATGAAAAACTGTTTTTT.

This clone was detected only once. The V gene is TRBV19, the J gene TRBJ1-3; 7 nucleotides align to TRBD1. Looked up from germline, CDR1 is LNHDA and CDR2 is SQIVND (reference sequence). The V gene end was trimmed by 8 bases and the J gene end by 4 bases; junction bases not matched to a gene: 8. The CDR3 sequence is 14 residues long. The CDR3 spells CASCLGGSGNTIYF. The CDR3 DNA reads TGTGCCAGTTGCCTAGGGGGCTCCGGAAACACCATATATTTT.